This T cell receptor (beta chain) was documented in a study of cytomegalovirus exposure and HLA in healthy donors. Primers included in the PCR were 60 Vbeta and 13 Jbeta primers. Assay used: immunoSEQ multiplex PCR; TCRdb lists only in-frame clones, some missing. The sample consists of fewer than 150,000 clones, about 69% of them appearing once. Although they were nominally healthy when sampled, donors likely had unrecorded immune exposures. J gave up 2 bases and V 1 base, and 3 bases lay outside the gene matches. The CDR3 runs to 15 residues. Germline assignment: CDR1 MGHRA and CDR2 YSYEKL. Points from the study as a whole: TRBV6-2, TRBV6-3 and other indistinguishable V segments were excluded. Generally TCR sequences proved uncommon, though certain public TCRs appeared in numerous donors.

A note on this clone: No antigen is known for it.

The chain couples TRBV4-1 to TRBJ2-3; 7 positions match TRBD2. The source is a man aged 25-45 years in good health and CMV-seronegative. Sequenced sample: PBMCs. The CDR3 region is CASSQVGGYTDTQYF. The CDR3, as DNA: TGCGCCAGCAGCCAAGTGGGGGGGTACACAGATACGCAGTATTTT.